This TCR beta chain was identified in a study of blood T cell repertoires in COVID-19. Whole-study context: The United States, Italy and Spain provided the acute and convalescent COVID-19 samples.

Sequenced by immunoSEQ multiplex PCR; TCRdb stores in-frame clones only, minus some. The repertoire holds tens of thousands of clones, with around four fifths as singletons. With V trimmed by 10 bases and J by 2 bases, 7 bases remained unmatched. The germline V gene has CDR1 MDHEN and CDR2 SYDVKM. The CDR3 extends over 15 amino acids. This clone appeared a few times. The chain combines TRBV28 with TRBJ2-7, with 14 bases lining up with TRBD2. The sample consisted of peripheral blood. The receptor was derived from a human donor in a cohort sampled during active COVID-19. CDR3 nucleotide sequence: TGTGCCATCACCGGGACTAGCGGGAGTACCTACGAGCAGTACTTC. Amino acids: CAITGTSGSTYEQYF.